This T cell receptor beta chain was identified during a study of blood T cells in healthy people across ages. RNA extraction gave at least 6 micrograms of total RNA per sample. This CDR3 region has 14 residues. The germline V gene has CDR1 ENHRY and CDR2 SYGVKD. V shed 7 bases and J 4 bases; nucleotides not matched to a gene: 5. Primers used in a second PCR of about 7 to 12 cycles were a sample-barcoded 5' primer and a J-beta primer mix. Every individual sample yielded 2.5 million or more paired-end reads (each containing CDR3). One entry per CDR3 protein, called by TCRdb with MiXCR from the 5' RACE reads. Among approximately 940,000 distinct CDR3 sequences listed, approximately 49% were seen once.

This TCR was sampled from a man aged 25 to 40 in good health. The source material was blood. V usage is TRBV10-3 and J usage is TRBJ2-1; 9 nucleotides align to TRBD2. In DNA form, the CDR3 reads TGTGCCATCATGGCTAGCGGGGCGTACAATGAGCAGTTCTTC. This gives the protein CAIMASGAYNEQFF.